The rows below give T cell receptor beta chains drawn from one sample of a study of blood T cell repertoires in COVID-19. The protocol was immunoSEQ multiplex PCR, while the TCRdb copy is restricted to in-frame clones and leaves out a portion. This table holds roughly 340,000 clones, 89% found once. Material for sequencing was peripheral blood. Every receptor here comes from a woman aged 30 to 39 with COVID-19, enrolled during active disease. CDR3s include the opening cysteine and the closing phenylalanine or tryptophan.

CASTAHPDRRYGYTF	TRBV27	TRBJ1-2
CASSLPHRRVGVLYGYTF	TRBV11-2	TRBJ1-2
CAISGGTSGHNEQFF	TRBV10-3	TRBJ2-1
CASSRRGYEQYF	TRBV6-2/TRBV6-3	TRBJ2-7
CASSPAQGLFYGYTF	TRBV19	TRBJ1-2
CASSQNGLAGVGEQFF	TRBV14	TRBJ2-1
CASSLAGQGPGNTIYF	TRBV5-1	TRBJ1-3
CASHAGPQFF	TRBV3-1/TRBV3-2	TRBJ2-1
CASSYDESVSYEQYF	TRBV6-2/TRBV6-3	TRBJ2-7
CAWSPTSGSYNEQFF	TRBV30	TRBJ2-1
CASSQYVRLDTNYGYTF	TRBV6-2/TRBV6-3	TRBJ1-2
CASSAGTAVYYNEQFF	TRBV9	TRBJ2-1
CASSLFQEQFF	TRBV7-2	TRBJ2-1
CASSFDLAGVATDTQYF	TRBV7-9	TRBJ2-3
CASSPQRLTYEQYF	TRBV11-2	TRBJ2-7
CSTRTAPYEQYF	TRBV29-1	TRBJ2-7
CASSHPRGAFSEAFF	TRBV4-1	TRBJ1-1
CASSFIGLAGPTDTQYF	TRBV7-9	TRBJ2-3
CASRPTSAMNTEAFF	TRBV2	TRBJ1-1
CASSLDLSYSEAFF	TRBV11-2	TRBJ1-1
CASSPNRGLETQYF	TRBV11-2	TRBJ2-5
CASSYSRGGTGELFF	TRBV6-6	TRBJ2-2
CASSLATIRTDLYNEQFF	TRBV11-3	TRBJ2-1
CATSQVFF	TRBV28	TRBJ1-4
CATSGGQPRDTQYF	TRBV24-1	TRBJ2-3
CASGLATQGETQYF	TRBV12-5	TRBJ2-5
CASTTSGGQVKNGYTF	TRBV19	TRBJ1-2
CAWSTGLAEFTDTQYF	TRBV30	TRBJ2-3
CASSTGTGLDNEQFF	TRBV19	TRBJ2-1
CSASFPQTGGLSYEQYF	TRBV20-1	TRBJ2-7
CASSRTRDRVSQPQHF	TRBV7-8	TRBJ1-5
CASSQAVFRAEGELFF	TRBV4-2	TRBJ2-2
CASSPGGTSNTGELFF	TRBV5-4	TRBJ2-2
CASSYGFSMDTEAFF	TRBV6-5	TRBJ1-1
CAIQRGTNEKLFF	TRBV28	TRBJ1-4
CASSQDAGPDTQYF	TRBV4-3	TRBJ2-3
CASSLSLDTNYGYTF	TRBV11-2	TRBJ1-2
CATSRTSGSYNEQFF	TRBV15	TRBJ2-1
CASSQNPRSNSPLHF	TRBV19	TRBJ1-6
CASSRGGGELFF	TRBV6-5	TRBJ2-2
CASSYYRSFRTDTQYF	TRBV6-5	TRBJ2-3
CASIGLYTGNTIYF	TRBV19	TRBJ1-3
CASSEYGQPKNIQYF	TRBV2	TRBJ2-4
CASSPPEGETQYF	TRBV18	TRBJ2-5
CATSGDRVDQPQHF	TRBV24-1	TRBJ1-5
CASSLGTGQVNTEAFF	TRBV23-1	TRBJ1-1
CASSRNRDRGIYGYTF	TRBV7-6	TRBJ1-2
CASSKERQTNTEAFF	TRBV21-1	TRBJ1-1
CASSETPGQPFAFF	TRBV2	TRBJ1-1
CASSYRTSGFYNEQFF	TRBV11-3	TRBJ2-1
CASSLNRPAQALHF	TRBV28	TRBJ1-6
CASSLSAGLLNTEAFF	TRBV27	TRBJ1-1
CASRASGSNEQFF	TRBV27	TRBJ2-1